A single sample gave rise to the 2 T cell receptor beta chains below, sequenced in a study of cytomegalovirus exposure and HLA in healthy donors. Both 60 Vbeta primers and 13 Jbeta primers went into the PCR. Here immunoSEQ multiplex PCR was the method, and the copy in TCRdb shows in-frame clones only, minus some. The table lists more than 80,000 clones, nearly 70% of them singletons. Input material: PBMCs. The receptor source for this set is a man aged 50 or older in good health and CMV-seronegative.

This clone was counted only a few times. CDR3 DNA: TGTGCCAGCAGCTTGAACCAGCGGGGGGCGGATACGCAGTATTTT. It codes for CASSLNQRGADTQYF. The chain employs TRBV7-2 and TRBJ2-3; TRBD2 matches 9 bases. In germline, CDR1 is SGHTA, CDR2 FQGNSA. J lost 6 bases, V lost 3 bases, and 7 bases had no gene match. The CDR3 covers 15 residues.

This rearrangement joins TRBV29-1 to TRBJ1-1; a weak D match, TRBD1 (6 bases). This CDR3 is 14 amino acids long. Germline CDR1 reads SQVTM; CDR2 reads ANQGSEA. CDR3 coding DNA: TGCACCGGGAAGGGGCGCCCAGGGGACACTGAAGCTTTCTTT. This sequence encodes CTGKGRPGDTEAFF.